The subject of this entry is one TCR beta chain. The entry originates in a study of blood T cell repertoires in COVID-19. Looking at the study overall: PBMCs, B-cell-depleted T cells, or T cells were the source of the cDNA or gDNA that made up the material.

The study recruited people aged about 18 to 95 years across approximately 24 US areas. Clinical histories supplied by participants themselves formed the basis of cohort assignment. Two negative PCRs, clearance, or symptom resolution characterized the recovered Cohort 3 donors. The CDR3 runs to 15 residues. Germline V gene lookup returns CDR1 MGHRA and CDR2 YSYEKL. V dropped 0 bases and J dropped 8 bases, with 14 bases sitting between them. The protocol was immunoSEQ multiplex PCR, while the TCRdb copy is restricted to in-frame clones and leaves out a portion. The sample contains more than 300,000 clones, more than 75% of which appear only once.

The specimen was PBMCs or T cells enriched from blood (not recorded which). This sequence originates from a young woman who had recovered from COVID-19. The V call is TRBV4-1, the J call TRBJ2-1, with D possibly matching TRBD1 (6 bases). The CDR3 region has the DNA TGCGCCAGCAGCCAAGATGGCAGGGGATCGGATGAGCAGTTCTTC. Translation: CASSQDGRGSDEQFF.